The 30 T cell receptor beta chains below all came from one sample that was sequenced in a study of follicular helper T cells after annual influenza vaccination. As for time point: 2015-2016 season, pre-vaccination. This table comes from immunoSEQ multiplex PCR, and its TCRdb copy is limited to in-frame clones, with some not included. There are fewer than 11,000 clones in the sample; around 85% occur only once, and 3.6% lies in the top ten. Sequenced here: CXCR5+ CD38- circulating T follicular helper cells from blood, sampled on the day of influenza vaccination. Subset: circulating Tfh, non-naive CD4+CXCR5+PD-1+ (ICOS+CD38+ or ICOS-CD38-). These receptors all stem from an adult who received the influenza vaccine.

CDR3 nucleotide sequence: TGTGCCAGCAGTTTATCTTCGGACTTGGTCGGCTATGGCTACACCTTC. Its protein is CASSLSSDLVGYGYTF. V usage is TRBV28 and J usage is TRBJ1-2, with no clear D. The CDR3 runs 16 residues. Germline V lookup: CDR1 MDHEN, CDR2 SYDVKM. Trimming removed 1 base from V and 4 bases from J, with 16 bases in between.

In nucleotides, the CDR3 is TGTGCCAGCAGCTCCTGGGACAGGGGGGCGAGCGAGCAGTACTTC. This gives the protein CASSSWDRGASEQYF. The rearrangement uses TRBV28 and TRBJ2-7; TRBD1 matches 11 bases. V dropped 6 bases and J dropped 6; count of bases not matched to a gene: 10. From germline, CDR1 is MDHEN and CDR2 SYDVKM. This CDR3 region has 15 residues.

The CDR3 loop is CATSRDRGSGQPQHF. The CDR3 nucleotides are TGTGCCACCAGCAGAGATCGGGGTTCCGGCCAGCCCCAGCATTTT. The gene calls are TRBV15 and TRBJ1-5, with D uncertain. Germline V gives CDR1 LNHNV, CDR2 YYDKDF (reference sequence). There are 15 residues in the CDR3. Between the trimmed V and J ends, which lost 0 bases and 7 bases, there was a span of 13 bases.

This clone was picked up one time. The chain couples TRBV29-1 to TRBJ2-5; D may be TRBD1 (6 bases). The germline CDR1 and CDR2 sequences are SQVTM and ANQGSEA. Trimming removed 6 bases from V and 0 bases from J, with 11 bases in between. The CDR3 is 13 residues long. The CDR3 sequence is CSVNDRNQETQYF. The CDR3 nucleotides read TGCAGCGTCAACGACAGGAACCAAGAGACCCAGTACTTC.

The chain links TRBV9 to TRBJ2-2; TRBD1 or TRBD2 may be the D gene (6 bases each). In germline, CDR1 is SGDLS, CDR2 YYNGEE. CDR3 length: 17 amino acids. Deletions cut 0 bases from V and 8 bases from J, with 20 bases between. CDR3 coding DNA: TGTGCCAGCAGCGTAGTGGACATCGGAGGGGGATCAGGGGAGCTGTTTTTT. Protein: CASSVVDIGGGSGELFF.

The CDR3 DNA sequence: TGTGCCAGCAGCTTAGCGCGGGTAAACTCCTTGTATGGCTACACCTTC. Translating gives CASSLARVNSLYGYTF. The J gene is TRBJ1-2, the V gene TRBV11-1; unclear D gene. Germline V gene lookup returns CDR1 SGHAT and CDR2 FQDESV (reference sequence). The germline V and J ends were trimmed by 0 bases and 5 bases, with 16 bases remaining between them. CDR3 length: 16 amino acids.

The chain employs TRBV4-3 and TRBJ2-2; perhaps D is TRBD1 or TRBD2 (6 bases each). Trimming removed 0 bases at V and 8 bases at J, with 16 bases between. The length of the CDR3 is 16 residues. Germline CDR1 is LGHNA and CDR2 is YSLEER. CDR3 sequence: CASSQDRGRIGGELFF. The CDR3, as DNA: TGCGCCAGCAGCCAAGATCGGGGGCGGATAGGAGGGGAGCTGTTTTTT.

The V call is TRBV11-2, the J call TRBJ1-4, with D possibly being TRBD1 (5 bases). The germline gives CDR1 SGHAT, CDR2 FQNNGV. This CDR3 has 15 amino acids. V lost 2 bases and J 7 bases, leaving 14 bases between the germline ends. Here the CDR3 reads CASSLRQGAIEKLFF. Here the CDR3 DNA reads TGTGCCAGCAGCTTAAGGCAGGGTGCTATTGAAAAACTGTTTTTT. The full variable domain, rest sourced from reference TRBV11-2 and TRBJ1-4, is EAGVAQSPRYKIIEKRQSVAFWCNPISGHATLYWYQQILGQGPKLLIQFQNNGVVDDSQLPKDRFSAERLKGVDSTLKIQPAKLEDSAVYLCASSLRQGAIEKLFFGSGTQLSVL.

The V and J genes are TRBV5-7 and TRBJ1-6; D unresolved. TRBV5-7 falls under the ORF class, with uncertain function. V lost 4 bases and J lost 14, with 13 bases in between. The CDR3 is 12 residues long. The CDR3 DNA follows: TGTGCCAGCAGCCGCGAATCGGGAACCCTCCACTTT. Protein: CASSRESGTLHF.

The chain has TRBV29-1 and TRBJ1-2; no definite D call. V lost 6 bases to trimming and J lost 6 bases, with 14 bases between them. The CDR3 sequence is 12 residues long. Looked up from germline, CDR1 is SQVTM and CDR2 is ANQGSEA. CDR3 loop: CSVTVSGDGYTF. Written as DNA, the CDR3 is TGCAGCGTGACCGTTAGCGGGGATGGCTACACCTTC.

This chain joins TRBV5-4 and TRBJ2-5, with 9 bases aligning to TRBD1. From germline, CDR1 is SGHNT and CDR2 YYREEE (reference sequence). Trimming cost V 0 bases and J 4 bases; bases outside gene matches: 4. The length of the CDR3 is 15 residues. The CDR3: CASSLETGGGETQYF. CDR3 coding DNA: TGTGCCAGCAGCTTGGAGACAGGGGGTGGAGAGACCCAGTACTTC.

The chain's CDR3 is CASSADVNNEQFF. The CDR3 DNA reads TGTGCCAGCAGCGCGGACGTTAACAATGAGCAGTTCTTC. J is TRBJ2-1 and V is TRBV5-4; D remains unclear. This CDR3 is 13 amino acids long. V lost 4 bases, J lost 5 bases, and 10 bases lay in between. Looked up from germline, CDR1 is SGHNT and CDR2 is YYREEE (reference sequence).

The chain uses TRBV4-3 and TRBJ1-5, with 10 bases fitting TRBD1. From germline, CDR1 is LGHNA and CDR2 YSLEER. V was pared by 3 bases and J by 4 bases, with 3 bases of the junction left unmatched. CDR3 length equals 15 residues. CDR3 protein: CASSQTGGENQPQHF. The CDR3 DNA reads TGCGCCAGCAGCCAGACAGGGGGCGAGAATCAGCCCCAGCATTTT.

J is TRBJ1-3 and V is TRBV6-1; TRBD1 matches 7 bases. In germline, CDR1 is MNHNS, CDR2 SASEGT. The CDR3 spans 14 residues. V lost 7 bases, J lost 2 bases, and 5 bases stayed unmatched. The CDR3 sequence: CASTIDRAGNTIYF. The CDR3 DNA sequence: TGTGCCAGCACCATAGACAGGGCTGGAAACACCATATATTTT.

The chain has TRBV19 and TRBJ2-7; D may be TRBD2 (6 bases). Germline V CDR1 and CDR2: LNHDA, SQIVND (reference sequence). The CDR3 is 14 amino acids. V lost 9 bases and J 0 bases, leaving 15 bases between the germline ends. The CDR3 region is CASRPGGNSYEQYF. CDR3 nucleotides: TGTGCCAGCCGGCCTGGCGGGAACTCCTACGAGCAGTACTTC.

The chain uses TRBV7-2 and TRBJ2-1; unclear D gene. The CDR3 is 13 residues long. V was pared by 1 base and J by 4 bases, with 5 bases between. CDR1 SGHTA and CDR2 FQGNSA come from the germline V gene. This chain's CDR3 is CASSLGRYNEQFF. CDR3 DNA sequence: TGTGCCAGCAGCTTAGGCAGGTACAATGAGCAGTTCTTC.

J is TRBJ1-5 and V is TRBV6-1, with TRBD1 matching over 7 bases. V was clipped by 4 bases and J by 7 bases; unmatched bases: 4. CDR1 is MNHNS, CDR2 SASEGT, per germline. The length of the CDR3 is 13 residues. The CDR3 protein is CASSATGEQPQHF. CDR3 nucleotide sequence: TGTGCCAGCAGTGCAACAGGGGAACAGCCCCAGCATTTT.

The chain is built from TRBV2 and TRBJ2-5; TRBD1 agrees at 7 bases. J was trimmed by 2 bases and V by 0 bases; bases with no gene match: 6. The germline V gene encodes CDR1 SNHLY and CDR2 FYNNEI. The CDR3 is made up of 16 amino acids. The CDR3 here is CASSEAQGRGQETQYF. DNA of the CDR3: TGTGCCAGCAGTGAAGCGCAGGGCAGGGGGCAAGAGACCCAGTACTTC.

The rearrangement uses TRBV2 and TRBJ1-6, with a weak D call TRBD1 (5 bases). The CDR3 runs to 11 residues. The germline V gene has CDR1 SNHLY and CDR2 FYNNEI. V was clipped by 8 bases and J by 9 bases, with 8 bases between them. The CDR3 region is CASGGSSPLHF. CDR3 DNA: TGTGCCAGCGGGGGGAGTTCACCCCTCCACTTT.

The rearrangement joins TRBV4-3 to TRBJ1-2; TRBD1 matches at 7 bases. Trimming cost V 0 bases and J 4 bases; bases outside gene matches: 8. Germline V gene sequence: CDR1 LGHNA, CDR2 YSLEER. The CDR3 sequence is 16 residues long. CDR3 DNA sequence: TGCGCCAGCAGCCAAGAGGGTGACAGGGTAACCTATGGCTACACCTTC. Protein sequence: CASSQEGDRVTYGYTF.

This clone was picked up one time. The chain carries TRBV5-1 and TRBJ2-5; possibly TRBD2 for D (5 bases). V was trimmed by 0 bases and J by 5 bases, leaving 8 bases between them. CDR1 and CDR2 (germline): SGHRS, YFSETQ. This CDR3 has 13 residues. CDR3 sequence reads: CASSLGSGETQYF. The CDR3 DNA sequence: TGCGCCAGCAGCTTGGGAAGCGGTGAGACCCAGTACTTC.

V gene TRBV30 combines with J gene TRBJ1-1, with a weak D call TRBD1 (5 bases). This CDR3 contains 14 residues. Germline assignment: CDR1 GTSNPN and CDR2 SVGIG (reference sequence). Deletions cut 8 bases from V and 6 bases from J, with 22 bases between. The CDR3 reads CARQTLGGRSEAFF. CDR3 DNA: TGTGCCCGCCAGACCCTCGGGGGAAGGTCTGAAGCTTTCTTT.

The gene calls are TRBV6-5 and TRBJ2-7, with 12 positions matching TRBD1. Germline CDR1 MNHEY, CDR2 SVGAGI. The CDR3 consists of 16 residues. V lost 2 bases and J lost 3; bases outside the gene matches: 5. CDR3 residues: CASSYRGTGGIYEQYF. The CDR3 DNA reads TGTGCCAGCAGTTACCGGGGGACAGGGGGCATCTACGAGCAGTACTTC.

This rearrangement joins TRBV7-2 to TRBJ1-1; 11 bases map to TRBD1. V lost 2 bases, J lost 5 bases, and 10 bases stayed unmatched. CDR3 length equals 17 residues. From germline, CDR1 is SGHTA and CDR2 FQGNSA. The CDR3 is CASSLRTGGARRTEAFF. DNA of the CDR3: TGTGCCAGCAGCTTACGGACAGGGGGCGCCCGGAGGACTGAAGCTTTCTTT.

The chain is built from TRBV4-3 and TRBJ1-4; D unresolved. CDR1 and CDR2 (germline): LGHNA, YSLEER. The germline V and J ends were trimmed by 4 bases and 8 bases, with 11 bases remaining between them. This CDR3 has 13 residues. In DNA, the CDR3 is TGCGCCAGCAGCCCGTCCCGGAGGGAAAAACTGTTTTTT. This gives the protein CASSPSRREKLFF.

The rearrangement links TRBV5-1 to TRBJ2-7, with D possibly being TRBD1 (5 bases). The CDR3 totals 12 residues. V dropped 0 bases and J dropped 6 bases, with 7 bases sitting between them. Germline assignment: CDR1 SGHRS and CDR2 YFSETQ. CDR3 protein: CASSLGQGEQYF. Here the CDR3 DNA reads TGCGCCAGCAGCTTGGGGCAGGGCGAGCAGTACTTC.

This clone was found once. The rearrangement joins TRBV2 to TRBJ1-4; 7 bases map to TRBD1. The J segment lost 5 bases and the V segment lost 8 bases, leaving 8 bases of the junction unmatched. The CDR3 sequence is 14 residues long. Germline CDR1 and CDR2: SNHLY and FYNNEI. The CDR3 sequence is CASRETGLNEKLFF. CDR3 sequence (DNA): TGTGCCAGCCGGGAGACAGGGCTAAATGAAAAACTGTTTTTT.

The rearrangement links TRBV11-3 to TRBJ2-1, with 8 bases fitting TRBD2. With 5 bases clipped from V and 7 bases from J, the junction kept 7 bases outside the gene matches. The CDR3 has 14 residues. CDR1 and CDR2 (germline): SGHNT, YENEEA. The CDR3 loop reads CASSPVREGNEQFF. CDR3 nucleotide sequence: TGTGCCAGCAGCCCGGTACGGGAGGGGAATGAGCAGTTCTTC.

The rearrangement links TRBV5-1 to TRBJ2-7, with 12 bases identical to TRBD1. Germline V lookup: CDR1 SGHRS, CDR2 YFSETQ. The CDR3 is 18 residues long. Trimming removed 4 bases from V and 6 bases from J; junction bases left unmatched: 17. CDR3 amino acids: CASSRGTGGAGAAPEQYF. The CDR3 DNA follows: TGCGCCAGCAGCCGGGGGACAGGGGGCGCCGGGGCCGCCCCCGAGCAGTACTTC.

The rearrangement links TRBV4-1 to TRBJ2-7; possibly TRBD2 for D (6 bases). This CDR3 spans 15 amino acids. Trimming stripped 1 base from V and 7 bases from J, with 17 bases between. Germline CDR1 MGHRA, CDR2 YSYEKL. The CDR3 nucleotides are TGCGCCAGCAGCCAAGGGTCAGAGCGGGCTCGGGAGCAGTACTTC. This gives the protein CASSQGSERAREQYF.